The T cell receptor beta chain under discussion was sequenced for a study of CD8 T cells in Susac syndrome. It was with random hexamers that roughly 0.5 to 1 ug RNA was reverse transcribed. TCRdb reprocessed the immunoSEQ multiplex PCR reads with MiXCR, giving one entry per CDR3 protein. The table has some 300,000 distinct CDR3 sequences, 70% to 90% seen once; the top ten hold around 0.22%. This CDR3 has 12 amino acids. Germline-derived CDR1 and CDR2 are MNHEY and SMNVEV (reference sequence). V lost 5 bases and J 9 bases, leaving 11 bases between the germline ends. This sequence was found in a human donor with multiple sclerosis. Sequencing was carried out using CD8+ T cells from PBMCs. This sequence joins TRBV27 and TRBJ2-1; D not certain. The CDR3 region is CASSLGQTEQFF. The CDR3 DNA follows: TGTGCCAGCAGTCTAGGCCAGACTGAGCAGTTCTTC.